The 13 T cell receptor beta chains presented below share a single source sample, sequenced in a study of cytomegalovirus exposure and HLA in healthy donors. The PCR employed 60 Vbeta primers together with 13 Jbeta primers. TCRdb keeps only in-frame clones here, not all; method: immunoSEQ multiplex PCR. Here the sample spans about 230,000 clones, about 80% being singletons. Sequencing input: PBMCs. The receptors were gathered from a woman in her thirties or forties in good health and CMV-seronegative.

The genes are TRBV7-9 and TRBJ2-3, with 8 bases aligning to TRBD1. CDR1 and CDR2 from the germline V gene are SEHNR and FQNEAQ (reference sequence). The V and J ends lost 5 bases and 5 bases, in that order; junction bases with no gene match: 9. The CDR3 spans 15 residues. This CDR3 is CASSHPTGDRDTQYF. CDR3 nucleotides: TGTGCCAGCAGCCACCCGACAGGGGATCGAGATACGCAGTATTTT.

The V gene is TRBV5-6, the J gene TRBJ1-5, with D maybe TRBD1 (6 bases). Trimming left V 4 bases short and J 2 bases short, with 16 bases between. The CDR3 is 16 amino acids. Germline CDR1 is SGHDT and CDR2 is YYEEEE. CDR3: CASSLERGQGNQPQHF. CDR3 bases: TGTGCCAGCAGCCTAGAGCGGGGGCAGGGCAATCAGCCCCAGCATTTT.

This clone was picked up a small number of times. The V gene is TRBV4-1, the J gene TRBJ1-6; 7 bases fit TRBD1. Germline CDR1 reads MGHRA; CDR2 reads YSYEKL. The CDR3 is 15 residues long. V lost 4 bases to trimming and J lost 8 bases; unmatched junction nucleotides: 8. Here the CDR3 DNA reads TGCGCCAGCAGCCCTGGGACAGAAAGAGATTCACCCCTCCACTTT. Translated: CASSPGTERDSPLHF.

The chain uses TRBV7-9 and TRBJ2-7; the D gene is possibly TRBD1 (6 bases). The CDR3 sequence is 14 residues long. The V gene lost 5 bases and the J gene lost 7 bases, with 18 bases spanning the gap. Germline assignment: CDR1 SEHNR and CDR2 FQNEAQ (reference sequence). The CDR3 bases are TGTGCCAGCAGCGTAATGGGTGGGGGCCGGGAGCAGTACTTC. This encodes CASSVMGGGREQYF.

The chain couples TRBV9 to TRBJ2-5; 7 bases fit TRBD2. Germline loops: CDR1 SGDLS, CDR2 YYNGEE. V dropped 0 bases and J dropped 3; count of bases not matched to a gene: 2. The CDR3 contains 14 residues. The CDR3 loop is CASSVGGREETQYF. The CDR3 bases are TGTGCCAGCAGCGTAGGGGGGAGGGAAGAGACCCAGTACTTC.

This chain connects TRBV7-3 to TRBJ2-7; TRBD1 matches 7 bases. CDR1 and CDR2 (germline): SGHTA, FQGTGA. Trimming removed 0 bases from V and 5 bases from J; junction bases left unmatched: 1. The CDR3 runs to 13 residues. The CDR3 region is CASSLTDRNEQYF. CDR3 nucleotide sequence: TGTGCCAGCAGCTTAACGGACAGGAACGAGCAGTACTTC.

This chain joins TRBV2 and TRBJ2-5, with 7 positions matching TRBD1. The CDR3 totals 12 residues. The germline V gene has CDR1 SNHLY and CDR2 FYNNEI. V gave up 6 bases and J gave up 7 bases; unmatched junction bases: 5. The CDR3, as DNA: TGTGCCAGCAGCCCAGGGGGTGGGACCCAGTACTTC. Its protein is CASSPGGGTQYF.

V is TRBV10-3 and J is TRBJ2-1; 8 positions agree with TRBD1. Germline assignment: CDR1 ENHRY and CDR2 SYGVKD. The CDR3 is made up of 14 amino acids. Trimming cost V 8 bases and J 4 bases; bases outside gene matches: 7. The CDR3 sequence: CAIRAGQEYNEQFF. As DNA, the CDR3 is TGTGCCATCCGGGCGGGACAGGAGTACAATGAGCAGTTCTTC.

This clone was counted a single time. The chain uses TRBV5-4 and TRBJ2-1; 9 bases fit TRBD1. Per the germline V gene, CDR1 is SGHNT and CDR2 is YYREEE (reference sequence). The CDR3 has 16 amino acids. Unmatched junction bases numbered 5, after V lost 3 bases and J lost 1 base. CDR3 sequence reads: CASSSGQGRSYNEQFF. The CDR3 DNA reads as TGTGCCAGCAGCTCAGGACAGGGGCGATCCTACAATGAGCAGTTCTTC.

V gene TRBV2 combines with J gene TRBJ1-1; D possibly corresponds to TRBD1 (6 bases). CDR3 length equals 14 residues. V was cut by 6 bases and J by 3 bases, with 14 bases left in between. Germline CDR1 is SNHLY and CDR2 is FYNNEI. CDR3 sequence: CASRKGGDYTEAFF. In DNA form, the CDR3 reads TGTGCCAGCAGGAAAGGGGGGGACTACACTGAAGCTTTCTTT.

The chain couples TRBV29-1 to TRBJ2-5, with TRBD2 identical over 11 bases. Germline V gene lookup returns CDR1 SQVTM and CDR2 ANQGSEA. The length of the CDR3 is 14 residues. V trimming: 6 bases; J trimming: 5 bases; junction bases outside the gene matches: 8. In DNA form, the CDR3 reads TGCAGCGTCTCTAGCGGGGGGACCCCGGAGACCCAGTACTTC. It codes for CSVSSGGTPETQYF.

The table lists this clone with a few counts. The V and J genes are TRBV7-3 and TRBJ1-1; D uncertain. V was cut by 4 bases and J by 4 bases, with 10 bases left in between. The CDR3 has 13 amino acids. From germline, CDR1 is SGHTA and CDR2 FQGTGA. The CDR3 sequence: CASSYGISTEAFF. The CDR3 nucleotides read TGTGCCAGCAGCTACGGGATTTCCACTGAAGCTTTCTTT.

Note on this clone: Additional DNA sequences in this sample encode the identical CDR3. This chain connects TRBV9 to TRBJ1-5, with TRBD1 matching over 7 bases. CDR1 and CDR2 from the germline V gene are SGDLS and YYNGEE. The junction had 1 base not matched to a gene; V was cut back by 0 bases and J by 4 bases. The CDR3 extends over 14 amino acids. The CDR3 nucleotides are TGTGCCAGCAGCGTAGGACAGGGTAATCAGCCCCAGCATTTT. Protein: CASSVGQGNQPQHF. The full variable domain, rest sourced from reference TRBV9 and TRBJ1-5, is DSGVTQTPKHLITATGQRVTLRCSPRSGDLSVYWYQQSLDQGLQFLIQYYNGEERAKGNILERFSAQQFPDLHSELNLSSLELGDSALYFCASSVGQGNQPQHFGDGTRLSIL.